The 9 T cell receptor beta chains in this list originate from one sample, sequenced in a study of blood T cell repertoires in COVID-19. The assay was immunoSEQ multiplex PCR, and TCRdb's table has in-frame clones only and misses some. Here the sample spans about 150,000 clones, roughly 85% being singletons. Sequencing used peripheral blood. These receptors came from an older woman with COVID-19, enrolled during active disease.

The J gene is TRBJ1-5, the V gene TRBV19, with TRBD1 matching 8 bases. The CDR3 consists of 15 residues. J gave up 0 bases and V 4 bases, and 2 bases lay outside the gene matches. The V gene's germline CDR1 is LNHDA and CDR2 SQIVND (reference sequence). This chain's CDR3 is CASSTGQVSNQPQHF. The CDR3 DNA reads as TGTGCCAGTAGTACGGGACAGGTTAGCAATCAGCCCCAGCATTTT.

In nucleotides, the CDR3 is TGTGCCAGCAGCCCGCGACTAGCGGGAGAGACCCAGTACTTC. Protein sequence: CASSPRLAGETQYF. The chain joins TRBV14 to TRBJ2-5, with 10 positions matching TRBD2. Unmatched junction bases numbered 3, after V lost 4 bases and J lost 4 bases. Germline CDR1 SGHDN, CDR2 FVKESK. The CDR3 has 14 amino acids.

The genes are TRBV18 and TRBJ1-3; tentatively, D is TRBD1 (5 bases). This CDR3 is built from 15 residues. Per the germline V gene, CDR1 is KGHSH and CDR2 is LQKENI. Trimming stripped 6 bases from V and 0 bases from J, with 12 bases between. DNA for the CDR3: TGTGCCAGCTCGAAACAGGAGGGCTCTGGAAACACCATATATTTT. Its translation: CASSKQEGSGNTIYF.

Note on this clone: Relative to the germline gene, one junction end is altered; a read error may explain this. The chain recombines TRBV5-8 with TRBJ2-3; the D gene is possibly TRBD2 (7 bases). The germline gives CDR1 SGHTS, CDR2 YDEGEE. CDR3 size: 16 residues. The CDR3 DNA sequence: TGTGCCAGCAGCCCGGGACATCCGGGGGGCACAGATATGCAGTATTTT. It specifies CASSPGHPGGTDMQYF.

The rearrangement uses TRBV4-2 and TRBJ2-1, with TRBD2 matching over 7 bases. The germline gives CDR1 LGHNA, CDR2 YNFKEQ. The CDR3 sequence is 16 residues long. Germline trimming cut 0 bases from V and 1 base from J; bases unmatched to any gene: 3. The CDR3 here is CASSQEGAGSYNEQFF. CDR3 sequence (DNA): TGTGCCAGCAGCCAAGAAGGAGCGGGGTCCTACAATGAGCAGTTCTTC.

The V gene is TRBV4-2, the J gene TRBJ2-5, with TRBD2 matching 12 bases. J was trimmed by 5 bases and V by 1 base; bases with no gene match: 8. Germline CDR1 and CDR2: LGHNA and YNFKEQ. The CDR3 runs 17 residues. Written as DNA, the CDR3 is TGTGCCAGCAGCCAAGGGGCTAGCGGGGGGGCCAAGGAGACCCAGTACTTC. It is translated as CASSQGASGGAKETQYF.

The table lists this clone with a few counts. Other DNA sequences of this sample code for an identical CDR3. This sequence joins TRBV29-1 and TRBJ1-1, with D hard to call. The CDR3 has 13 residues. Germline-derived CDR1 and CDR2 are SQVTM and ANQGSEA. V lost 5 bases to trimming and J lost 0 bases, with 10 bases between them. The CDR3 sequence is CSVTGDMNTEAFF. CDR3 DNA sequence: TGCAGCGTTACTGGAGATATGAACACTGAAGCTTTCTTT.

The chain combines TRBV6-5 with TRBJ2-1, with TRBD2 as a possible D gene (7 bases). Trimming shortened V by 6 bases and J by 4 bases, and 16 bases separated the two germline ends. The V gene's germline CDR1 is MNHEY and CDR2 SVGAGI. There are 15 residues in the CDR3. CDR3 region: CASSTMGGGYNEQFF. CDR3 nucleotide sequence: TGTGCCAGCAGCACCATGGGAGGGGGGTACAATGAGCAGTTCTTC.

The chain couples TRBV10-3 to TRBJ1-1, with D tentatively TRBD1 (6 bases). Germline CDR1 is ENHRY and CDR2 is SYGVKD. Trimming stripped 5 bases from V and 6 bases from J, with 13 bases between. The CDR3 length is 13 residues. CDR3 amino acids: CAISPVSGAEAFF. The CDR3 bases are TGTGCCATCAGTCCCGTCTCAGGGGCTGAAGCTTTCTTT.